This TCR beta chain originates from a study of CD8+ T cells in alopecia areata. Comments on this clone: Its specificity is not known.

Following RNA extraction, reverse transcription yielded cDNA that acted as the sequencing template. Produced via immunoSEQ multiplex PCR; TCRdb's table is partial and in-frame only. Of approximately 160,000 clones listed, around three fifths are singletons. Documented treatment: oral pan-JAK inhibitor, 5-10 mg twice daily. The CDR3 consists of 14 residues. Germline V CDR1 and CDR2: MNHEY, SVGAGI. Trimming cost V 7 bases and J 8 bases; bases outside gene matches: 12. Study-wide findings and caveats: The study found tofacitinib significantly decreased scalp clonality and expanded CD8+ clones among the top 100. There were many expanded lesional clones persisting in scalp and blood during tofacitinib. Patients showed less clear TCR sequence sharing than mice, possibly partly because of HLA diversity.

The receptor was isolated from a human donor with alopecia areata. Material: CD4+ T cells sorted from blood, obtained at week 24, from a patient treated with tofacitinib. The rearrangement joins TRBV6-5 to TRBJ1-2, with 8 bases that match TRBD1. The CDR3 DNA is TGTGCCAGCAAGGTCGGGACAGGTCTGACGGGCTACACCTTC. Translated: CASKVGTGLTGYTF.